The 25 T cell receptor beta chains below were found in one sample sequenced in a study of cytomegalovirus exposure and HLA in healthy donors. Primers included in the PCR were 60 Vbeta and 13 Jbeta primers. Some clones are missing from TCRdb's copy, which holds only in-frame ones; the method was immunoSEQ multiplex PCR. The profile shows about 130,000 clones, about 78% of them singletons. Sequenced material: PBMCs. The source of these receptors is a human donor in good health.

This clone was found a few times. The rearrangement joins TRBV11-1 to TRBJ2-3, with D possibly being TRBD1 (5 bases). V was cut by 1 base and J by 2 bases, with 7 bases left in between. This CDR3 region has 14 residues. In germline, CDR1 is SGHAT, CDR2 FQDESV (reference sequence). The CDR3 DNA follows: TGTGCCAGCAGCTTAGACAGGTTCACAGATACGCAGTATTTT. Translation gives CASSLDRFTDTQYF.

This clone showed up just once. The V gene is TRBV30, the J gene TRBJ2-7; D may be TRBD1 (5 bases). V was trimmed by 2 bases and J by 3 bases, leaving 11 bases between them. The CDR3 is made up of 13 amino acids. The V gene's germline CDR1 is GTSNPN and CDR2 SVGIG (reference sequence). The chain's CDR3 is CAWSRGLNYEQYF. CDR3 in DNA: TGTGCCTGGAGTAGGGGCCTAAACTACGAGCAGTACTTC.

J is TRBJ1-1 and V is TRBV7-2, with unresolved D. CDR1 is SGHTA, CDR2 FQGNSA, per germline. This CDR3 has 15 residues. Trimming pared 6 bases from V and 3 bases from J, leaving 17 bases between. The CDR3 DNA reads TGTGCCAGCAGTTATGGCGGGGTATCGTACACTGAAGCTTTCTTT. This translates into CASSYGGVSYTEAFF.

This sequence joins TRBV7-2 and TRBJ2-1; 13 bases line up with TRBD2. Trimming took 5 bases from V and 5 from J; bases not matched to a gene: 3. The CDR3 length is 15 residues. Germline V gene sequence: CDR1 SGHTA, CDR2 FQGNSA. The CDR3 spells CASSPGTSGNNEQFF. For the CDR3, the DNA is TGTGCCAGCAGCCCCGGGACTAGCGGGAACAATGAGCAGTTCTTC.

The rearrangement links TRBV5-1 to TRBJ1-2; maybe TRBD1 (6 bases). Trimming removed 4 bases at V and 5 bases at J, with 21 bases between. The CDR3 totals 16 residues. Germline assignment: CDR1 SGHRS and CDR2 YFSETQ. Written as DNA, the CDR3 is TGCGCCAGCAGCCCTAACACAGGGACCGTGGGGTATGGCTACACCTTC. Translated, it gives CASSPNTGTVGYGYTF. The full variable domain, its missing parts supplied by reference TRBV5-1 and TRBJ1-2, is KAGVTQTPRYLIKTRGQQVTLSCSPISGHRSVSWYQQTPGQGLQFLFEYFSETQRNKGNFPGRFSGRQFSNSRSEMNVSTLELGDSALYLCASSPNTGTVGYGYTFGSGTRLTVV.

V gene TRBV6-5 combines with J gene TRBJ2-7, with TRBD2 matching 11 bases. With V trimmed by 2 bases and J by 5 bases, 8 bases remained unmatched. Germline lookup yields CDR1 MNHEY and CDR2 SVGAGI. CDR3 length equals 16 residues. CDR3 region: CASSYEQGLAVHEQYF. The CDR3 bases are TGTGCCAGCAGTTACGAGCAGGGACTAGCGGTCCACGAGCAGTACTTC.

The CDR3 nucleotides are TGTGCCAGCAGTTTAATGAGAGGGGGGGGATACGAGCAGTACTTC. It specifies CASSLMRGGGYEQYF. The rearrangement joins TRBV27 to TRBJ2-7, with D perhaps matching TRBD2 (7 bases). V was cut by 2 bases and J by 4 bases, with 15 bases left in between. The CDR3 totals 15 residues. Per the germline V gene, CDR1 is MNHEY and CDR2 is SMNVEV (reference sequence).

The chain combines TRBV7-9 with TRBJ2-7, with 8 positions matching TRBD1. This CDR3 has 13 amino acids. The germline gives CDR1 SEHNR, CDR2 FQNEAQ (reference sequence). The V gene end was trimmed by 5 bases and the J gene end by 4 bases; junction bases not matched to a gene: 4. In nucleotides, the CDR3 is TGTGCCAGCAGCGACGACAGGGGTTACGAGCAGTACTTC. Translating it yields CASSDDRGYEQYF.

This rearrangement joins TRBV2 to TRBJ2-1; 7 nucleotides align to TRBD1. The CDR3 spans 14 residues. J was trimmed by 9 bases and V by 1 base; bases with no gene match: 6. Per the germline V gene, CDR1 is SNHLY and CDR2 is FYNNEI. CDR3 coding DNA: TGTGCCAGCAGTGAAGAGGGGGCAGTCGGTGAGCAGTTCTTC. It translates to CASSEEGAVGEQFF.

The chain uses TRBV11-3 and TRBJ2-7; D may be TRBD2 (6 bases). Germline V gene data show CDR1 as SGHNT and CDR2 as YENEEA. CDR3 length: 15 residues. Trimming cost V 5 bases and J 4 bases, with 18 bases left between them. The DNA of the CDR3 is TGTGCCAGCAGCCAGGGACTTCGGAAAGGATACGAGCAGTACTTC. Encoded protein: CASSQGLRKGYEQYF.

The chain recombines TRBV7-8 with TRBJ2-4; 8 positions agree with TRBD2. Germline V gene lookup returns CDR1 SGHVS and CDR2 FQNEAQ. The CDR3 sequence is 19 residues long. J lost 1 base, V lost 4 bases, and 15 bases had no gene match. The CDR3 DNA is TGTGCCAGCAGCTCACTAGCGGTAGGAACTGCCTTCGCCAAAAACATTCAGTACTTC. Translation: CASSSLAVGTAFAKNIQYF.

The chain employs TRBV7-2 and TRBJ1-1; no definite D call. V lost 0 bases to trimming and J lost 1 base, with 15 bases between them. Germline V gene data show CDR1 as SGHTA and CDR2 as FQGNSA. This CDR3 has 17 residues. CDR3 residues: CASSLAVGRAANTEAFF. The CDR3 coding sequence is TGTGCCAGCAGCTTAGCGGTTGGGAGAGCGGCGAACACTGAAGCTTTCTTT.

The chain uses TRBV11-2 and TRBJ2-5; perhaps TRBD2 as D (5 bases). The germline V and J ends were trimmed by 0 bases and 11 bases, with 28 bases remaining between them. Per the germline V gene, CDR1 is SGHAT and CDR2 is FQNNGV. This CDR3 comprises 18 residues. CDR3 nucleotides: TGTGCCAGCAGCTTAGAGGCACCCTGGGCTAGCCCACTGATCGGGCAGTACTTC. This encodes CASSLEAPWASPLIGQYF.

V and J are TRBV7-2 and TRBJ2-7, with 7 bases matching TRBD1. V was clipped by 0 bases and J by 3 bases; unmatched bases: 5. Germline V gene sequence: CDR1 SGHTA, CDR2 FQGNSA. CDR3 length: 15 residues. The CDR3 nucleotides read TGTGCCAGCAGCTTAGCGGTGGGACAGATCTACGAGCAGTACTTC. It translates to CASSLAVGQIYEQYF.

This chain connects TRBV2 to TRBJ1-4; D is uncertain. V was pared by 5 bases and J by 4 bases, with 14 bases between. Germline V gene lookup returns CDR1 SNHLY and CDR2 FYNNEI. The CDR3 spans 15 residues. CDR3 nucleotide sequence: TGTGCCAGCAGTAAATTGGGCAGGAATAATGAAAAACTGTTTTTT. Its translation: CASSKLGRNNEKLFF.

This sequence joins TRBV28 and TRBJ1-2; tentative D call: TRBD1 (6 bases). Germline V gene data show CDR1 as MDHEN and CDR2 as SYDVKM. The CDR3 covers 14 residues. V was pared by 3 bases and J by 6 bases, with 14 bases between. The CDR3 nucleotides are TGTGCCAGCAGTTTCGGGGGGGCGCTTAATGGCTACACCTTC. Protein product: CASSFGGALNGYTF.

This clone has more than one count but fewer than ten. CDR3 amino acids: CSARWSAEYF. The CDR3 DNA sequence: TGCAGTGCCCGATGGTCCGCGGAGTACTTC. The J gene is TRBJ2-7, the V gene TRBV20-1, with D unresolved. Trimming left V 6 bases short and J 11 bases short, with 14 bases between. Looked up from germline, CDR1 is DFQATT and CDR2 is SNEGSKA (reference sequence). CDR3 length equals 10 residues.

This clone appeared once. The chain combines TRBV5-4 with TRBJ2-1; the match to TRBD2 covers 8 bases. This CDR3 has 14 amino acids. Germline V lookup: CDR1 SGHNT, CDR2 YYREEE (reference sequence). The V and J ends lost 2 bases and 8 bases, in that order; junction bases with no gene match: 6. CDR3 sequence (DNA): TGTGCCAGCAGCTTCACTAGCGGTCTCTATGAGCAGTTCTTC. This gives the protein CASSFTSGLYEQFF.

This clone was observed a few times. The chain has TRBV7-2 and TRBJ2-7; TRBD2 agrees at 15 bases. V was pared by 5 bases and J by 3 bases, with 11 bases of the junction left unmatched. CDR1 SGHTA and CDR2 FQGNSA come from the germline V gene. This CDR3 is built from 18 residues. DNA for the CDR3: TGTGCCAGCAGCCTAAAGGGACTAGCGGGAGGTTACCTCTACGAGCAGTACTTC. Translated: CASSLKGLAGGYLYEQYF.

This rearrangement joins TRBV6-5 to TRBJ2-1; the match to TRBD2 covers 10 bases. V trimming: 5 bases; J trimming: 5 bases; junction bases outside the gene matches: 3. The germline V gene has CDR1 MNHEY and CDR2 SVGAGI. This CDR3 is built from 14 residues. The CDR3 loop is CASSRTSGHNEQFF. The DNA for the CDR3 is TGTGCCAGCAGTCGGACTAGCGGACACAATGAGCAGTTCTTC.

The chain has TRBV5-4 and TRBJ1-1, with 9 bases fitting TRBD1. J lost 2 bases, V lost 4 bases, and 6 bases had no gene match. CDR3 length: 15 residues. Germline values: CDR1 SGHNT, CDR2 YYREEE (reference sequence). CDR3 in amino acids: CASSRGQGGNTEAFF. CDR3 coding DNA: TGTGCCAGCAGCCGGGGACAGGGAGGCAACACTGAAGCTTTCTTT.

The chain carries TRBV10-2 and TRBJ2-2; D possibly corresponds to TRBD2 (7 bases). Germline V gives CDR1 WSHSY, CDR2 SAAADI. V gave up 8 bases and J gave up 4 bases, with 14 bases separating them. The CDR3 covers 14 residues. The chain's CDR3 is CASVGLGGTGELFF. CDR3 coding DNA: TGCGCCAGCGTTGGACTAGGGGGCACCGGGGAGCTGTTTTTT.

The chain combines TRBV7-3 with TRBJ2-2, with a weak D call TRBD1 (5 bases). The V gene lost 3 bases and the J gene lost 3 bases, with 11 bases spanning the gap. CDR1 is SGHTA, CDR2 FQGTGA, per germline. The CDR3 spans 15 residues. The CDR3 is CASSFDRTHTGELFF. The DNA for the CDR3 is TGTGCCAGCAGCTTCGACAGAACCCACACCGGGGAGCTGTTTTTT.

Worth noting for this clone: The identical CDR3 is also encoded by other nucleotide sequences in the sample. The chain joins TRBV7-8 to TRBJ2-7; 10 nucleotides align to TRBD2. The CDR3 loop spans 15 amino acids. V lost 3 bases and J lost 2; bases outside the gene matches: 4. Germline V gene data show CDR1 as SGHVS and CDR2 as FQNEAQ. CDR3 in DNA: TGTGCCAGCAGCTTGGGTCTAGCGGGAGCCTACGAGCAGTACTTC. This sequence encodes CASSLGLAGAYEQYF.

A few counts support this clone. The chain employs TRBV18 and TRBJ2-2; TRBD1 aligns across 11 bases. Germline V CDR1 and CDR2: KGHSH, LQKENI. The V segment lost 2 bases and the J segment 1 base; nucleotides outside the gene matches: 6. The CDR3 is 18 residues long. CDR3 DNA: TGTGCCAGCTCACCAGTCAAGGACAGGGGGCGGAACACCGGGGAGCTGTTTTTT. Amino acids: CASSPVKDRGRNTGELFF.